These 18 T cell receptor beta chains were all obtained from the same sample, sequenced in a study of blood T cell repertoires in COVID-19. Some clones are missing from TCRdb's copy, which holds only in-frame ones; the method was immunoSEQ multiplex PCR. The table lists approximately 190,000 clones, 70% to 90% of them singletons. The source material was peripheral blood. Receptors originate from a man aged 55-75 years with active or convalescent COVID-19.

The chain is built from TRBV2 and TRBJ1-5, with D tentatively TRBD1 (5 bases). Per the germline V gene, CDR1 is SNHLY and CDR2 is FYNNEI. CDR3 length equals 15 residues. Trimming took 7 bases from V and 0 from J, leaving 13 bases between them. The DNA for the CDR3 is TGTGCCAGCAATCAGGGAGGAGGTAGCAATCAGCCCCAGCATTTT. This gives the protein CASNQGGGSNQPQHF.

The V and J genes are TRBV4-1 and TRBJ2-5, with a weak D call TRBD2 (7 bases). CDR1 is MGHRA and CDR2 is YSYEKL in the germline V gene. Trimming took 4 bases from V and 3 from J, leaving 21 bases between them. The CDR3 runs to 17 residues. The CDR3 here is CASSRGGAGKPEETQYF. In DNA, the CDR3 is TGCGCCAGCAGCCGAGGGGGAGCGGGAAAACCCGAAGAGACCCAGTACTTC.

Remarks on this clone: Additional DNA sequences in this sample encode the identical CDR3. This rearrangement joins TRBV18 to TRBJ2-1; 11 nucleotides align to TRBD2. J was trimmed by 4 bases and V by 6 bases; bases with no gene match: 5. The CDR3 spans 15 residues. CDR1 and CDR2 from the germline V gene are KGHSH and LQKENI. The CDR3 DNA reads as TGTGCCAGCTCGCTTAGCGGGGGGGCTTACAATGAGCAGTTCTTC. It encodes CASSLSGGAYNEQFF.

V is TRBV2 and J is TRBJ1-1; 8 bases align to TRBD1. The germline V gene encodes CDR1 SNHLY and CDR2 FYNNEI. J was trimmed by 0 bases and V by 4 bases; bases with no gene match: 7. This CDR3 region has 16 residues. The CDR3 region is CASSAQGVVMNTEAFF. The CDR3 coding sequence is TGTGCCAGCAGTGCACAGGGGGTTGTGATGAACACTGAAGCTTTCTTT.

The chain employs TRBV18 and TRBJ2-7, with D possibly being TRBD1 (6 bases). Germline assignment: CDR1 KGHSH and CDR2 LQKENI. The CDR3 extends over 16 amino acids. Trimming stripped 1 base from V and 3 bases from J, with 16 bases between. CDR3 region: CASSPRGGPGDYEQYF. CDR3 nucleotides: TGTGCCAGCTCACCACGTGGGGGCCCAGGAGACTACGAGCAGTACTTC.

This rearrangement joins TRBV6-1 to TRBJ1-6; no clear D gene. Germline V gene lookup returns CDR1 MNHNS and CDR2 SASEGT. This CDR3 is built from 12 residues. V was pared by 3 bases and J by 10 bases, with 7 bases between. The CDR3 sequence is CASSDLSSPLHF. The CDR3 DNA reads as TGTGCCAGCAGTGACCTCTCCTCACCCCTCCACTTT.

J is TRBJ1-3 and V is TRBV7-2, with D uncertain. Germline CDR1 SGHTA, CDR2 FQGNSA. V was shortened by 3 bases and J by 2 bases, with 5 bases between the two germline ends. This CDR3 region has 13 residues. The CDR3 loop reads CASSFGTGNTIYF. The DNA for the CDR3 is TGTGCCAGCAGCTTCGGGACTGGAAACACCATATATTTT.

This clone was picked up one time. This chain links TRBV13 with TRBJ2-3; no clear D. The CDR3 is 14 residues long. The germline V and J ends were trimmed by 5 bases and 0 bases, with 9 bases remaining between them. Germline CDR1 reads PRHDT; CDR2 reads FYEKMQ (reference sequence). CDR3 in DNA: TGTGCCAGCAGCCATATTACTAGCACAGATACGCAGTATTTT. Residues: CASSHITSTDTQYF.

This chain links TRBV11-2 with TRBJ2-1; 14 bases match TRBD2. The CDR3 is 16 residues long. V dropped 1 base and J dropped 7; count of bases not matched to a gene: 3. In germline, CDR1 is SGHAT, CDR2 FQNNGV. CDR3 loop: CASSLGLAGGYNEQFF. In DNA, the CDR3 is TGTGCCAGCAGCTTAGGACTAGCGGGGGGGTATAATGAGCAGTTCTTC. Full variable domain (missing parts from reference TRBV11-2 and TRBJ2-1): EAGVAQSPRYKIIEKRQSVAFWCNPISGHATLYWYQQILGQGPKLLIQFQNNGVVDDSQLPKDRFSAERLKGVDSTLKIQPAKLEDSAVYLCASSLGLAGGYNEQFFGPGTRLTVL.

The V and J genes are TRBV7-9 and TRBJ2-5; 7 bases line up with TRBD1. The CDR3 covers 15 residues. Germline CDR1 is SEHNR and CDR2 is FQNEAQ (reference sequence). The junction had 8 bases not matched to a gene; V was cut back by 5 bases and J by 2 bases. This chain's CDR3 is CASSRPTGRQETQYF. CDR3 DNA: TGTGCCAGCAGCCGCCCGACAGGGAGACAAGAGACCCAGTACTTC.

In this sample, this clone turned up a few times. The DNA of the CDR3 is TGTGCCAGCAGTTTGGGCTCGCGAGTCGATCAGCCCCAGCATTTT. As protein: CASSLGSRVDQPQHF. The chain has TRBV28 and TRBJ1-5; no clear D. V lost 3 bases and J lost 5, with 14 bases in between. Germline loops: CDR1 MDHEN, CDR2 SYDVKM. The CDR3 totals 15 residues.

Written as DNA, the CDR3 is TGTGCCAGCAGCGTCCAGGGGGGTCAGCCCCAGCATTTT. This sequence encodes CASSVQGGQPQHF. The V call is TRBV9, the J call TRBJ1-5; 7 bases fit TRBD1. The CDR3 extends over 13 amino acids. Germline loops: CDR1 SGDLS, CDR2 YYNGEE. V lost 2 bases, J lost 6 bases, and 2 bases stayed unmatched.

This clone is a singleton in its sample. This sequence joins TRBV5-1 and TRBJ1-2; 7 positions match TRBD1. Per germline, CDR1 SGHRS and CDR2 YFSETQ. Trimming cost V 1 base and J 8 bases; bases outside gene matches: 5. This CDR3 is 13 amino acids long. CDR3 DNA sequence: TGCGCCAGCAGCTTGTCCCAGACAGGGGGCTACACCTTC. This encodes CASSLSQTGGYTF.

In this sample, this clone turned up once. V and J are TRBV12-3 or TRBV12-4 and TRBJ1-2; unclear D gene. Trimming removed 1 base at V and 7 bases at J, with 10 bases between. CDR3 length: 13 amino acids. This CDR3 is CASSLVEVIGYTF. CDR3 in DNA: TGTGCCAGCAGTTTAGTGGAGGTCATTGGCTACACCTTC.

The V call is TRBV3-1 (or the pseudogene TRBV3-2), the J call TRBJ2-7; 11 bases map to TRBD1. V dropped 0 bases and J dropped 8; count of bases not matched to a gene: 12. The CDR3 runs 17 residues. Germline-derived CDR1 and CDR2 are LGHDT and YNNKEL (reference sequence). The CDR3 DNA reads TGTGCCAGCAGCCAAGAGGGTGCGGGGACAGGGGGGGCCAAGCAGTACTTC. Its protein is CASSQEGAGTGGAKQYF.

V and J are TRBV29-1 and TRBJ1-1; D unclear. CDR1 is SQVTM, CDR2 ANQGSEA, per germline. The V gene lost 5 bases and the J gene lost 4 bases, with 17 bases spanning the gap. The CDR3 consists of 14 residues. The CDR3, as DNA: TGCAGCGTTTCCCATGTAGATGTGCGCACTGAAGCTTTCTTT. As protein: CSVSHVDVRTEAFF.

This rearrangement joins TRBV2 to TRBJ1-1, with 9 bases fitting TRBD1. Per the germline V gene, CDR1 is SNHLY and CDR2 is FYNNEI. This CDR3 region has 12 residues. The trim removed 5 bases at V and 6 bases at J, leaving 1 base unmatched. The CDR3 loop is CASSNRGPEAFF. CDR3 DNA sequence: TGTGCCAGCAGTAACAGGGGGCCTGAAGCTTTCTTT.

As DNA, the CDR3 is TGTGCCAGCAGTTCCGGACAGGGTTTTCATGGCTACACCTTC. The encoded protein is CASSSGQGFHGYTF. The rearrangement uses TRBV28 and TRBJ1-2, with TRBD1 matching 8 bases. V shed 4 bases, J shed 6 bases, and the junction held 7 bases outside the gene matches. Germline V gene data show CDR1 as MDHEN and CDR2 as SYDVKM. CDR3 size: 14 residues.